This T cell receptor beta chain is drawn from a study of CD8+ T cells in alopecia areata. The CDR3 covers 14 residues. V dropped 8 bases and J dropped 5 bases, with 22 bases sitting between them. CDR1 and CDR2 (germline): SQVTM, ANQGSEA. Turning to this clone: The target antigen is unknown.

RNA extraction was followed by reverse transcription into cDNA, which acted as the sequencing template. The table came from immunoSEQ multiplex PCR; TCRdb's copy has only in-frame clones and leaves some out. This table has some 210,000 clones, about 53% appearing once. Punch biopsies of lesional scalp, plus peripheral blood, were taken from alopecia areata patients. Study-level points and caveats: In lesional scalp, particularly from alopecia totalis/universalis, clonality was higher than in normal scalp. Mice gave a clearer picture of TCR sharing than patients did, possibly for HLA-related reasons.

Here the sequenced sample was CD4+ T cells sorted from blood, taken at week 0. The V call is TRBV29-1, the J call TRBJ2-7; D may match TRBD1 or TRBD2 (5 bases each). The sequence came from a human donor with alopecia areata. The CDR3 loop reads CSPPWGLSGDEQYF. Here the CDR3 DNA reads TGCAGCCCACCCTGGGGCCTGAGCGGCGACGAGCAGTACTTC.